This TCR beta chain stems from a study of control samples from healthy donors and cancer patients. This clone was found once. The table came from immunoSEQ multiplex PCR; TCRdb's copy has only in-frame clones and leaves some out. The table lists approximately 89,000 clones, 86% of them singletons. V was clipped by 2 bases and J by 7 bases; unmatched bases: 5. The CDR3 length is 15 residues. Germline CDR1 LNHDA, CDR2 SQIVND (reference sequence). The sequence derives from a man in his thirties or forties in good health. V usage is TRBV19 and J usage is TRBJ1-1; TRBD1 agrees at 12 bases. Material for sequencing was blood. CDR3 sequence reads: CASSIIGTGGREAFF. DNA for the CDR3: TGTGCCAGTAGTATAATTGGGACAGGGGGCCGTGAAGCTTTCTTT. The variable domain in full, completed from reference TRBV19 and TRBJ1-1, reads DGGITQSPKYLFRKEGQNVTLSCEQNLNHDAMYWYRQDPGQGLRLIYYSQIVNDFQKGDIAEGYSVSREKKESFPLTVTSAQKNPTAFYLCASSIIGTGGREAFFGQGTRLTVV.